This passage covers 31 T cell receptor beta chains from one sample sequenced in a study of naive and memory T cell subsets. Two oligonucleotides, mixed equimolar, formed the beta constant-region primer covering TRBC1 and TRBC2. Each CDR3 protein gets one entry after TCRdb re-called the UMI-ligation and nested PCR reads with MiXCR. The sample records 70,000 to 95,000 distinct CDR3 sequences, 7% being singletons. The sequenced material came from central memory CD4+ T cells from blood. The receptors stem from a human donor in good health.

This clonotype turned up a few times. V usage is TRBV7-8 and J usage is TRBJ1-1; tentatively, D is TRBD1 (6 bases). Trimming left V 1 base short and J 4 bases short, with 10 bases between. The CDR3 runs to 14 residues. Germline V gene sequence: CDR1 SGHVS, CDR2 FQNEAQ. The chain's CDR3 is CASSLVGGTTEAFF. The CDR3 coding sequence is TGTGCCAGCAGCTTAGTAGGGGGAACCACTGAAGCTTTCTTT.

This clonotype occurred many times. The chain uses TRBV30 and TRBJ2-1; D gene uncertain. Deletions cut 3 bases from V and 1 base from J, with 13 bases between. The CDR3 contains 15 residues. Germline V gene data show CDR1 as GTSNPN and CDR2 as SVGIG (reference sequence). The CDR3 nucleotides read TGTGCCTGGAGGCCCTTCGGATCATCCTACAATGAGCAGTTCTTC. This encodes CAWRPFGSSYNEQFF.

By share, this clonotype ranks as medium-sized. The chain links TRBV30 to TRBJ2-7; D is possibly TRBD2 (6 bases). Trimming removed 2 bases from V and 0 bases from J, with 11 bases in between. The CDR3 has 14 residues. The germline CDR1 and CDR2 sequences are GTSNPN and SVGIG (reference sequence). CDR3 sequence reads: CAWSPGTLSYEQYF. CDR3 bases: TGTGCCTGGAGTCCCGGGACTCTCTCCTACGAGCAGTACTTC.

This clonotype was seen a few times. The gene calls are TRBV19 and TRBJ1-5; TRBD1 aligns across 7 bases. CDR3 length: 15 residues. The junction had 8 bases not matched to a gene; V was cut back by 6 bases and J by 3 bases. Germline V lookup: CDR1 LNHDA, CDR2 SQIVND (reference sequence). The CDR3 reads CASSRDSRYNQPQHF. CDR3 DNA sequence: TGTGCCAGTAGCCGGGACAGCAGGTACAATCAGCCCCAGCATTTT. The complete variable domain, with remaining parts taken from reference TRBV19 and TRBJ1-5, reads DGGITQSPKYLFRKEGQNVTLSCEQNLNHDAMYWYRQDPGQGLRLIYYSQIVNDFQKGDIAEGYSVSREKKESFPLTVTSAQKNPTAFYLCASSRDSRYNQPQHFGDGTRLSIL.

This chain connects TRBV18 to TRBJ1-1; D gene unclear. The CDR3 totals 13 residues. CDR1 and CDR2 (germline): KGHSH, LQKENI. Deletions cut 7 bases from V and 0 bases from J, with 9 bases between. The CDR3 is CASLSMMNTEAFF. The DNA of the CDR3 is TGTGCCAGCTTATCGATGATGAACACTGAAGCTTTCTTT.

This clonotype was seen a few times. The chain uses TRBV20-1 and TRBJ2-7; D is unclear. The ends were cut back, 1 base at V and 0 bases at J, with 7 bases in the middle. This CDR3 spans 13 amino acids. CDR1 is DFQATT, CDR2 SNEGSKA, per germline (reference sequence). The CDR3 spells CSARVASSYEQYF. In DNA, the CDR3 is TGCAGTGCTAGAGTGGCTAGCTCCTACGAGCAGTACTTC.

This clonotype was observed at least ten times. The chain recombines TRBV6-2 or TRBV6-3 with TRBJ1-5; 12 bases are shared with TRBD1. Trimming cost V 0 bases and J 0 bases; bases outside gene matches: 12. Germline CDR1 reads MNHEY; CDR2 reads SVGEGT. The CDR3 loop spans 21 amino acids. For the CDR3, the DNA is TGTGCCAGCAGTTACTCGGTATTTGGGGACAGGGGGCGGAATAGCAATCAGCCCCAGCATTTT. It specifies CASSYSVFGDRGRNSNQPQHF.

The chain has TRBV20-1 and TRBJ1-1; D is perhaps TRBD1 (6 bases). The CDR3 totals 11 residues. Germline loops: CDR1 DFQATT, CDR2 SNEGSKA (reference sequence). With 6 bases removed from V and 7 bases from J, the gap between germline ends came to 12 bases. The CDR3 DNA reads as TGCAGTGCCCAGCAGGGGATTGAAGCTTTCTTT. Protein sequence: CSAQQGIEAFF.

In its sample, this clonotype was seen many times. This chain links TRBV5-5 with TRBJ1-1; D is unresolved. The germline CDR1 and CDR2 sequences are SGHKS and YYEKEE (reference sequence). This CDR3 region has 14 residues. Between the trimmed V and J ends, which lost 0 bases and 1 base, there was a span of 7 bases. The CDR3 nucleotides read TGTGCCAGCAGCTTGGCCGTCAGGAACACTGAAGCTTTCTTT. It specifies CASSLAVRNTEAFF. Based on the CDR3 plus reference TRBV5-5 and TRBJ1-1, the full variable domain is DAGVTQSPTHLIKTRGQQVTLRCSPISGHKSVSWYQQVLGQGPQFIFQYYEKEERGRGNFPDRFSARQFPNYSSELNVNALLLGDSALYLCASSLAVRNTEAFFGQGTRLTVV.

The chain links TRBV27 to TRBJ1-1; no reliable D call. Germline CDR1 MNHEY, CDR2 SMNVEV (reference sequence). This CDR3 spans 13 amino acids. V lost 5 bases and J 1 base, leaving 8 bases between the germline ends. CDR3 sequence: CASSGRKNTEAFF. Here the CDR3 DNA reads TGTGCCAGCAGTGGCCGCAAGAACACTGAAGCTTTCTTT.

The V gene is TRBV20-1, the J gene TRBJ2-1; a weak D match, TRBD2 (5 bases). CDR1 and CDR2 from the germline V gene are DFQATT and SNEGSKA (reference sequence). The CDR3 runs 11 residues. With 5 bases removed from V and 7 bases from J, the gap between germline ends came to 9 bases. The CDR3: CSAPGKNEQFF. The CDR3 DNA follows: TGCAGTGCTCCGGGAAAGAATGAGCAGTTCTTC.

This sequence joins TRBV7-2 and TRBJ2-3; D is uncertain. CDR1 is SGHTA and CDR2 is FQGNSA in the germline V gene. The ends were cut back, 4 bases at V and 4 bases at J, with 9 bases in the middle. The CDR3 consists of 13 residues. The CDR3 DNA is TGTGCCAGCAGCTCCAAGGTGGCAGATACGCAGTATTTT. It yields the protein CASSSKVADTQYF. The complete variable domain, with remaining parts taken from reference TRBV7-2 and TRBJ2-3, reads GAGVSQSPSNKVTEKGKDVELRCDPISGHTALYWYRQSLGQGLEFLIYFQGNSAPDKSGLPSDRFSAERTGGSVSTLTIQRTQQEDSAVYLCASSSKVADTQYFGPGTRLTVL.

The V and J genes are TRBV5-4 and TRBJ2-5; 8 nucleotides agree with TRBD2. V lost 1 base to trimming and J lost 5 bases; unmatched junction nucleotides: 7. Germline V CDR1 and CDR2: SGHNT, YYREEE (reference sequence). The CDR3 is 15 residues long. CDR3 protein: CASSLSGGDSETQYF. The DNA of the CDR3 is TGTGCCAGCAGCTTGTCGGGAGGGGACTCGGAGACCCAGTACTTC.

The chain employs TRBV7-2 and TRBJ2-3, with unresolved D. The CDR3 is made up of 14 amino acids. Germline V gene lookup returns CDR1 SGHTA and CDR2 FQGNSA. Trimming pared 3 bases from V and 1 base from J, leaving 8 bases between. CDR3 bases: TGTGCCAGCAGCTTGAGCCCCCGCACAGATACGCAGTATTTT. Translated: CASSLSPRTDTQYF.

As concerns this clonotype: One junction end disagrees with the germline gene, perhaps due to a read error. The chain couples TRBV4-1 to TRBJ1-2; D is unclear. The CDR3 is made up of 13 amino acids. Germline loops: CDR1 MGHRA, CDR2 YSYEKL. The CDR3 nucleotides are TGCGCCAGCAGCCAAGATATACTTCGGAACATCGTATTC. The encoded protein is CASSQDILRNIVF.

This rearrangement joins TRBV6-1 to TRBJ1-5; D is perhaps TRBD1 (6 bases). Between the trimmed V and J ends, which lost 1 base and 5 bases, there was a span of 9 bases. This CDR3 spans 14 amino acids. Germline V lookup: CDR1 MNHNS, CDR2 SASEGT. The CDR3 region is CASSEGGQHQPQHF. The CDR3 coding sequence is TGTGCCAGCAGTGAAGGCGGACAGCATCAGCCCCAGCATTTT.

This clonotype occurred many times. The rearrangement links TRBV20-1 to TRBJ1-1, with D possibly being TRBD1 (5 bases). The V end was cut by 6 bases, the J end by 9 bases, with 20 bases between. This CDR3 contains 13 residues. Per germline, CDR1 DFQATT and CDR2 SNEGSKA (reference sequence). CDR3: CSAKKDGAAKAFF. DNA of the CDR3: TGCAGTGCAAAGAAAGACGGGGCCGCCAAAGCTTTCTTT.

This clonotype was observed a few times. The chain is built from TRBV13 and TRBJ2-5; TRBD1 might be the D (6 bases). CDR1 is PRHDT and CDR2 is FYEKMQ in the germline V gene (reference sequence). CDR3 length equals 14 residues. V was cut by 3 bases and J by 0 bases, with 8 bases left in between. DNA of the CDR3: TGTGCCAGCAGCTTCCGACAGGACCAAGAGACCCAGTACTTC. Translating it yields CASSFRQDQETQYF.

The genes are TRBV29-1 and TRBJ1-1; D remains unclear. Germline CDR1 is SQVTM and CDR2 is ANQGSEA. The V end was cut by 8 bases, the J end by 1 base, with 8 bases between. CDR3 length: 11 residues. The CDR3 coding sequence is TGCAGCACCCGACGGAACACTGAAGCTTTCTTT. Amino acid sequence: CSTRRNTEAFF.

The V gene is TRBV7-2, the J gene TRBJ1-4; TRBD1 matches at 11 bases. The V segment lost 5 bases and the J segment 3 bases; nucleotides outside the gene matches: 2. Germline assignment: CDR1 SGHTA and CDR2 FQGNSA. The CDR3 runs to 15 residues. The CDR3 DNA is TGTGCCAGCAGCAAGGGACAGGGGGCTAATGAAAAACTGTTTTTT. Its translation is CASSKGQGANEKLFF.

This clonotype appeared many times. The V and J genes are TRBV6-5 and TRBJ1-5; D not resolved. CDR3 length: 14 amino acids. The V and J ends lost 2 bases and 0 bases respectively, with 5 bases between them. Germline-derived CDR1 and CDR2 are MNHEY and SVGAGI. The CDR3 region has the DNA TGTGCCAGCAGTTACAGGGCTAGCAATCAGCCCCAGCATTTT. This gives the protein CASSYRASNQPQHF.

There are a few counts of this clonotype. The CDR3 coding sequence is TGTGCCAGCAGCCAAGAGTATAGGACTAGCGGGAAGTTCTTC. Its protein is CASSQEYRTSGKFF. The rearrangement links TRBV14 to TRBJ2-1; 12 bases align to TRBD2. The CDR3 loop spans 14 amino acids. The germline CDR1 and CDR2 sequences are SGHDN and FVKESK. J gave up 14 bases and V 0 bases, and 5 bases lay outside the gene matches.

This clonotype was counted between two and nine times. V usage is TRBV24-1 and J usage is TRBJ2-3, with D perhaps TRBD1 (5 bases). Germline assignment: CDR1 KGHDR and CDR2 SFDVKD. V was shortened by 3 bases and J by 0 bases, with 9 bases between the two germline ends. The CDR3 has 15 amino acids. The DNA of the CDR3 is TGTGCCACCAGTGATCCCGGACACAGCACAGATACGCAGTATTTT. This codes for CATSDPGHSTDTQYF.

This clonotype was counted at least ten times. The chain employs TRBV7-2 and TRBJ1-5; 9 bases are a match to TRBD1. The V gene end was trimmed by 4 bases and the J gene end by 13 bases; junction bases not matched to a gene: 14. The CDR3 covers 15 residues. Per the germline V gene, CDR1 is SGHTA and CDR2 is FQGNSA. The CDR3 loop is CASSSRPGTGNPQHF. For the CDR3, the DNA is TGTGCCAGCAGCTCTCGTCCCGGGACAGGGAACCCTCAGCATTTT.

This clonotype was picked up many times. The chain employs TRBV4-3 and TRBJ1-4; the match to TRBD1 covers 8 bases. CDR3 length: 14 residues. Germline trimming cut 4 bases from V and 8 bases from J; bases unmatched to any gene: 6. The V gene's germline CDR1 is LGHNA and CDR2 YSLEER. Written as DNA, the CDR3 is TGCGCCAGCAGCCGAGGACAGGGCGGGGAAAAACTGTTTTTT. Residues: CASSRGQGGEKLFF.

In this sample, this clonotype turned up many times. J is TRBJ1-2 and V is TRBV15; 9 bases are shared with TRBD1. The germline V gene encodes CDR1 LNHNV and CDR2 YYDKDF (reference sequence). Trimming at V came to 3 bases and at J to 7 bases, leaving 15 bases not matched to a gene. This CDR3 contains 17 residues. CDR3 sequence: CATSRKYRDRVFRGYTF. In nucleotides, the CDR3 is TGTGCCACCAGCAGGAAATACCGGGACAGGGTCTTTCGTGGCTACACCTTC.

The gene calls are TRBV21-1 and TRBJ2-7; the table calls TRBD1, which could not be checked here. TRBV21-1 is annotated as a pseudogene. The CDR3 is 19 amino acids. CDR3 region: CASRDRKKSLHRGPCEQYF. CDR3 bases: TGTGCCAGCAGGGATAGAAAAAAATCATTACACAGGGGGCCTTGCGAGCAGTACTTC.

This sequence joins TRBV5-6 and TRBJ1-1; D unresolved. Per germline, CDR1 SGHDT and CDR2 YYEEEE. The CDR3 has 12 amino acids. Trimming took 3 bases from V and 1 from J, leaving 4 bases between them. CDR3 region: CASSSKNTEAFF. The CDR3 DNA reads TGTGCCAGCAGCTCGAAGAACACTGAAGCTTTCTTT.

By its share, this clonotype is medium-sized. This chain joins TRBV11-3 and TRBJ2-4; TRBD2 agrees at 7 bases. CDR1 SGHNT and CDR2 YENEEA come from the germline V gene. V lost 5 bases, J lost 2 bases, and 6 bases stayed unmatched. CDR3 length: 15 amino acids. The CDR3 DNA sequence: TGTGCCAGCAGCCGAACGGGGGGTACCAAAAACATTCAGTACTTC. It is translated as CASSRTGGTKNIQYF.

In regard to this clonotype: This may arise from a read error, as a much more abundant clone is one base away. The V and J genes are TRBV11-2 and TRBJ2-3, with unresolved D. Germline V gene data show CDR1 as SGHAT and CDR2 as FQNNGV. The germline V and J ends were trimmed by 5 bases and 2 bases, with 5 bases remaining between them. CDR3 length equals 12 residues. The DNA of the CDR3 is TGTGCCAGCAGCCCCTACACAGATACGCAGTATTTT. As protein: CASSPYTDTQYF.

This clonotype was seen repeatedly, ten times or more. This chain links TRBV18 with TRBJ2-5; no definite D call. V shed 4 bases and J shed 5 bases, with 8 bases lying between them. Germline V CDR1 and CDR2: KGHSH, LQKENI. The CDR3 is 12 amino acids. The CDR3 protein is CASSQAQETQYF. CDR3 nucleotide sequence: TGTGCCAGCTCACAGGCACAGGAGACCCAGTACTTC.